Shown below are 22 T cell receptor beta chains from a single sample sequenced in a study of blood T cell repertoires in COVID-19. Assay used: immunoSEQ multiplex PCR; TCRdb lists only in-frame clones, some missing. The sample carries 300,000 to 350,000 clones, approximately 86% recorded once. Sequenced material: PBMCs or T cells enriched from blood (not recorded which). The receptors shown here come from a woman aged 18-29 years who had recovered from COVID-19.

CDR3 DNA sequence: TGTGCCAGCAGCCCGGGGGGGCATGAGTATGGCTACACCTTC. Its translation is CASSPGGHEYGYTF. J is TRBJ1-2 and V is TRBV7-2; tentatively, D is TRBD1 (6 bases). The V and J ends lost 5 bases and 5 bases respectively, with 15 bases between them. Germline assignment: CDR1 SGHTA and CDR2 FQGNSA. The CDR3 totals 14 residues.

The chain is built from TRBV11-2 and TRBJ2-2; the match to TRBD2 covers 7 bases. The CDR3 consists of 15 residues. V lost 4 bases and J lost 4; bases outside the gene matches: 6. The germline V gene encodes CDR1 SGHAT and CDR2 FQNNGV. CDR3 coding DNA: TGTGCCAGCAGCTGGGGGGGACGAGGCACCGGGGAGCTGTTTTTT. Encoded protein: CASSWGGRGTGELFF.

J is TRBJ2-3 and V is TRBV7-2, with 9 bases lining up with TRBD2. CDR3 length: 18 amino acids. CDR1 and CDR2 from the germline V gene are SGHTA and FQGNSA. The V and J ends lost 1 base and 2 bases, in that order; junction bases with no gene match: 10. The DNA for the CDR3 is TGTGCCAGCAGCTTAGTGTATCAGACTAGCGGTCCCACAGATACGCAGTATTTT. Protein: CASSLVYQTSGPTDTQYF.

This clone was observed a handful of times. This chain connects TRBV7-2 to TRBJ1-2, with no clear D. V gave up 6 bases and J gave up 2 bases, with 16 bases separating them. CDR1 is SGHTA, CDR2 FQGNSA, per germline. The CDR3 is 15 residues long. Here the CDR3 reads CASRLKLEGNYGYTF. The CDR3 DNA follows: TGTGCCAGCAGACTCAAGCTTGAGGGAAACTATGGCTACACCTTC.

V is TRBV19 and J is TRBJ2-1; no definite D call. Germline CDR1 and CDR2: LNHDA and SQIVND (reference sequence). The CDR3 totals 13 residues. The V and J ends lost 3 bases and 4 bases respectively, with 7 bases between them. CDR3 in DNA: TGTGCCAGTAGTATCGACACTTACAATGAGCAGTTCTTC. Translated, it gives CASSIDTYNEQFF. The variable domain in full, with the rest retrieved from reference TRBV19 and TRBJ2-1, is DGGITQSPKYLFRKEGQNVTLSCEQNLNHDAMYWYRQDPGQGLRLIYYSQIVNDFQKGDIAEGYSVSREKKESFPLTVTSAQKNPTAFYLCASSIDTYNEQFFGPGTRLTVL.

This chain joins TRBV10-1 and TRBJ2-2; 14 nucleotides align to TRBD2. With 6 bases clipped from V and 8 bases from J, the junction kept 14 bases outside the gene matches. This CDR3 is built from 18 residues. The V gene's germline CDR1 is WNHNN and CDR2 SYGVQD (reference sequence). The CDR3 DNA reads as TGCGCCAGCAGGGCCAGACTAGCGGGAGGGCCGATGACGGGGGAGCTGTTTTTT. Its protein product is CASRARLAGGPMTGELFF.

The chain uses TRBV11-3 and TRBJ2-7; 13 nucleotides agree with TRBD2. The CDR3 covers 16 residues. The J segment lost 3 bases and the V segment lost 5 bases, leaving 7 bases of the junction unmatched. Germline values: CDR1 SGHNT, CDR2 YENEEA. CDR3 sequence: CASSDGGTSGNYEQYF. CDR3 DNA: TGTGCCAGCAGCGATGGTGGGACTAGCGGGAACTACGAGCAGTACTTC.

CDR3 nucleotide sequence: TGTGCCAGCAGTTTAGAACAGGATTTCTATGGCTACACCTTC. This codes for CASSLEQDFYGYTF. The chain is built from TRBV28 and TRBJ1-2; possibly TRBD1 for D (5 bases). In germline, CDR1 is MDHEN, CDR2 SYDVKM. V lost 2 bases and J 4 bases, leaving 11 bases between the germline ends. This CDR3 contains 14 residues.

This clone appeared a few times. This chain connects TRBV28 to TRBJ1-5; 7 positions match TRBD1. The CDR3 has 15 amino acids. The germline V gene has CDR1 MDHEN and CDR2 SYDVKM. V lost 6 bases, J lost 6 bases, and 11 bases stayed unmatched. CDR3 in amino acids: CASRGDREFVQPQHF. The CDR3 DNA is TGTGCCAGCAGGGGCGACAGGGAGTTCGTTCAGCCCCAGCATTTT.

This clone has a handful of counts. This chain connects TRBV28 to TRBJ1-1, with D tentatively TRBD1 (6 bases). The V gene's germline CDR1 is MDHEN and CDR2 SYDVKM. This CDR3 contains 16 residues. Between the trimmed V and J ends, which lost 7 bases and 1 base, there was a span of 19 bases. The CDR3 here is CASNIRDTRENTEAFF. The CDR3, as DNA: TGTGCCAGCAACATCCGGGACACCAGAGAGAACACTGAAGCTTTCTTT.

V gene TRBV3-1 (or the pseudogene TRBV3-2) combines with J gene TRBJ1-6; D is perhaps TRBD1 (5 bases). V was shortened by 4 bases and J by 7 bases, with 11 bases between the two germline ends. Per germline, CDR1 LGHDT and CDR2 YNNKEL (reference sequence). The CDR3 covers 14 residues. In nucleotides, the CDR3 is TGTGCCAGCAGCCGCCGGGGGTCAAATTCACCCCTCCACTTT. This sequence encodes CASSRRGSNSPLHF.

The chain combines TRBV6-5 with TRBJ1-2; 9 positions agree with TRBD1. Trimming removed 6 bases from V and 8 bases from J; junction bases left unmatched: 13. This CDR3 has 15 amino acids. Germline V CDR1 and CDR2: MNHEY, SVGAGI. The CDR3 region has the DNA TGTGCCAGCAGCACCGGGACAGGGATTTTTCGAGGCTACACCTTC. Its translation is CASSTGTGIFRGYTF.

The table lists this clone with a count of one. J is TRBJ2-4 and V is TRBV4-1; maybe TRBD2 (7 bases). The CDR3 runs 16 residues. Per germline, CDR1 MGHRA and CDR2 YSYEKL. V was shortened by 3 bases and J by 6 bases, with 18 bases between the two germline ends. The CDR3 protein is CASSQGEGGLGNIQYF. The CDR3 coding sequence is TGCGCCAGCAGCCAGGGGGAGGGGGGGCTAGGAAACATTCAGTACTTC.

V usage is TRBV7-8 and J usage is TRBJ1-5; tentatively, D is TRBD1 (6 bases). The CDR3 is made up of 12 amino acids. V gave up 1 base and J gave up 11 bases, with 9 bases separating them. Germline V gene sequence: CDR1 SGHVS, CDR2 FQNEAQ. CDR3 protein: CASSLDYRAQHF. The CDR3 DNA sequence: TGTGCCAGCAGCTTAGATTACAGGGCCCAGCATTTT.

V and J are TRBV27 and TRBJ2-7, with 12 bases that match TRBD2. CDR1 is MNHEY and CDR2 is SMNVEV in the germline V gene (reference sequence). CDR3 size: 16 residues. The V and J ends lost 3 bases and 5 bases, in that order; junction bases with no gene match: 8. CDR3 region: CASSLVRASGGDEQYF. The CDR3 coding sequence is TGTGCCAGCAGTTTGGTCCGGGCTAGCGGGGGGGACGAGCAGTACTTC.

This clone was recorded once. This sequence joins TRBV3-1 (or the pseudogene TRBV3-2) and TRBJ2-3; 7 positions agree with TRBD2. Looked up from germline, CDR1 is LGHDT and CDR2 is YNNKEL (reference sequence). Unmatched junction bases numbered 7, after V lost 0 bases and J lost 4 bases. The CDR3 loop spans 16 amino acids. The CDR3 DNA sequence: TGTGCCAGCAGCCAAGATCAGGCAACTAGCGCAGATACGCAGTATTTT. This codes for CASSQDQATSADTQYF.

The CDR3 DNA reads as TGTGCCAGCAGTTTGGGACACTCAGACCCAGATACGCAGTATTTT. It yields the protein CASSLGHSDPDTQYF. V is TRBV7-3 and J is TRBJ2-3, with D possibly TRBD1 on 6 matching bases. V was clipped by 6 bases and J by 4 bases, with 17 bases between them. The germline V gene encodes CDR1 SGHTA and CDR2 FQGTGA. The CDR3 is 15 amino acids.

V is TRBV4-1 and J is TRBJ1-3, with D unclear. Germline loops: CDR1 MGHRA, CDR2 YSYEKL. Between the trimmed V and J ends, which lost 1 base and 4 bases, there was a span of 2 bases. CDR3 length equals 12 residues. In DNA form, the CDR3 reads TGCGCCAGCAGCCAAGCAGGAAACACCATATATTTT. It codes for CASSQAGNTIYF.

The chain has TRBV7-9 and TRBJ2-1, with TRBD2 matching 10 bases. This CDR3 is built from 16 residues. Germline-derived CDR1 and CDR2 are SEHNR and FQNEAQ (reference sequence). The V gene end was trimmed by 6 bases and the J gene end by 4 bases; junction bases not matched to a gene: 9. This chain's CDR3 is CASRFEREGAYNEQFF. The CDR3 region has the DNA TGTGCCAGCAGATTTGAGCGGGAGGGCGCGTACAATGAGCAGTTCTTC.

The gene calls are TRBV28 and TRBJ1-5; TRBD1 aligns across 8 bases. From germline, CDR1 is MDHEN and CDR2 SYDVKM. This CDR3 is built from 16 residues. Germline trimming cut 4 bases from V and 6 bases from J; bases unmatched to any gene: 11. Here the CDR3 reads CASSYSDRGWVQPQHF. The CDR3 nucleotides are TGTGCCAGCAGTTATAGCGACAGGGGCTGGGTTCAGCCCCAGCATTTT.

The CDR3 spells CASSVNGGSYEQYF. CDR3 bases: TGTGCCAGCAGTGTTAACGGAGGCTCCTACGAGCAGTACTTC. This rearrangement joins TRBV2 to TRBJ2-7; weak D call: TRBD2 (5 bases). The germline V gene has CDR1 SNHLY and CDR2 FYNNEI. The CDR3 loop spans 14 amino acids. Trimming stripped 4 bases from V and 0 bases from J, with 10 bases between.

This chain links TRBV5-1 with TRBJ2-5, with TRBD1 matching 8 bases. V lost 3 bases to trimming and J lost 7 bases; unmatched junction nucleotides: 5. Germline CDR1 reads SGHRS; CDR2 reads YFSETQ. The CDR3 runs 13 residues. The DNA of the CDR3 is TGCGCCAGCAGCTCCGGACAGGGAGTGACCCAGTACTTC. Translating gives CASSSGQGVTQYF.